This T cell receptor (beta chain) was recovered during a study of response to subunit inactivated influenza vaccine. There are 13 residues in the CDR3. Per the germline V gene, CDR1 is SGHTA and CDR2 is FQGNSA. V was trimmed by 5 bases and J by 8 bases, leaving 15 bases between them. Via MiXCR, TCRdb re-called the RT-PCR reads, giving one row per CDR3 protein. The table records roughly 630,000 distinct CDR3 sequences, about 15% of them present only once. The receptor was isolated from a man in his fifties who received an inactivated influenza vaccine. The sample was PBMCs from blood, taken around 15 days before vaccination. The chain employs TRBV7-2 and TRBJ1-2; tentative D call: TRBD1 (5 bases). Here the CDR3 DNA reads TGTGCCAGCAGCCAGTTTGGGACTGGCGGCTACACCTTC. As protein: CASSQFGTGGYTF.